Detailed here is one TCR beta chain. The J segment lost 5 bases and the V segment lost 0 bases, leaving 2 bases of the junction unmatched. CDR1 LNHDA and CDR2 SQIVND come from the germline V gene (reference sequence). CDR3 length equals 16 residues. The sample originates from a study of T cells after yellow fever vaccination. TCRdb redid the calling of the 5' RACE reads with MiXCR, one entry per CDR3 protein. The table has about 630,000 distinct CDR3 sequences, approximately 13% seen once. This sequence joins TRBV19 and TRBJ2-1; 12 nucleotides agree with TRBD1. Source: PBMCs, taken on the day of the yellow fever booster vaccination. The sequence derives from a young man who received the YFV17D yellow fever vaccine. The CDR3 is CASSIEGQGAHNEQFF. CDR3 nucleotides: TGTGCCAGTAGTATAGAGGGACAGGGGGCGCACAATGAGCAGTTCTTC.